This T cell receptor beta chain originates from a study of tumor-infiltrating lymphocytes in oesophageal squamous cell carcinoma. MiXCR, applied by TCRdb to the PCR reads, yields one record per CDR3 protein. Of more than 9,500 distinct CDR3 sequences listed, approximately 49% are singletons. This CDR3 region has 16 residues. Germline V lookup: CDR1 MNHEY, CDR2 SVGEGT. This chain links TRBV6-2 or TRBV6-3 with TRBJ2-1; 14 positions match TRBD2. TRBJ2-7 matches the DNA end more closely, so the J call is doubtful. Input material: esophageal tumor tissue. This TCR was recovered from a male donor with esophageal squamous cell carcinoma. The CDR3 DNA follows: TGTGCCAGCAGCCTAGGGACTAGCGGGAGAGTCTACGAGCAGTACTTC. The encoded protein is CASSLGTSGRVYEQYF.